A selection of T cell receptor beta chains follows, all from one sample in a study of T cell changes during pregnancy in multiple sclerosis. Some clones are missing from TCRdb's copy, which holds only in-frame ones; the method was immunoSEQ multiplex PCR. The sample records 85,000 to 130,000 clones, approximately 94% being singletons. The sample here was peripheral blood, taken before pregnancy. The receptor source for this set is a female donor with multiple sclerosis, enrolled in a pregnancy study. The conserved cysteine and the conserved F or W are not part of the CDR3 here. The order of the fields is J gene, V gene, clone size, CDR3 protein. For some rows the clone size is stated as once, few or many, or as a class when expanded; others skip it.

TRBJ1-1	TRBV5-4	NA	ASSTGSLMNTEAF
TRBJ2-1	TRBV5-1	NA	ASSQGQGGNNEQF
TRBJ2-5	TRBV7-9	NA	ASSPIAGPAWTQY
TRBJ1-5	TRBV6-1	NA	ASSEARTGGFSRQPQH
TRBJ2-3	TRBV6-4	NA	ASRTSGGLTDTQY
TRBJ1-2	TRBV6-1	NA	ASSKQGPIDYGYT
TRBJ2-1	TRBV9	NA	ASSVGSGTGDNEQF
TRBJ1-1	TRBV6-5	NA	ASRRQGKSEAF
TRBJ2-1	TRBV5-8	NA	ASSHGLAGVYEQF
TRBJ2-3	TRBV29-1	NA	SVEDLGGYTDTQY
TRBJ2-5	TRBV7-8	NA	ASSLAARGLETQY
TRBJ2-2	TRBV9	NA	ASSSRLAGDPGELF
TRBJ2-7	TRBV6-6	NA	ASSYAAAGNTYEQY
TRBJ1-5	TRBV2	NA	ASRGQGGNQPQH
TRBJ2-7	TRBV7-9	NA	ASSPAGLAGVEQY
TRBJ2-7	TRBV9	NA	ASSVGLQGGAYEQY
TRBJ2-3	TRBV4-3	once	ASSRGLAGPLVPDTQY
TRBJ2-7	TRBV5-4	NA	ASSSGTGNAYEQY
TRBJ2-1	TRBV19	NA	ASQTLANEQF
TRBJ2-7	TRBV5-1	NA	ASSSGTESHEQY
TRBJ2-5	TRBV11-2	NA	ASSHRTDQETQY
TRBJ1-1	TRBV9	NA	ASSVPGNTEAF
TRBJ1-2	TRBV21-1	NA	ASSSGHPKYGYT
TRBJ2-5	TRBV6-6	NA	ASSYPPGTGFETQY
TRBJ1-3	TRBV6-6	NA	ASSYEGVAGNTIY
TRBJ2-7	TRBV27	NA	ASRLLTGSYEQY
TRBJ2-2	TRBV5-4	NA	ASSLAPGQGTGELF
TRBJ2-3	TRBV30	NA	AWTVAGGDTDTQY
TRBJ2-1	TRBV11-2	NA	ASSLTPRSGSTYNEQF
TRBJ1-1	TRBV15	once	ATSRDRGANTEAF
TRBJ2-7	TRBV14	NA	ASSQRSTGVRQY
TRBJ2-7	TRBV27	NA	ASSFNPDRSSYEQY
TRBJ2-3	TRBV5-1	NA	ASSLRTSGRARTFTDTQY
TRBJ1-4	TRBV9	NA	ASSVRQTNEKLF
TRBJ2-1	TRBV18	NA	ASSSGLAGGPSGEQF
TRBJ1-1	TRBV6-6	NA	ASSYYRGENTEAF
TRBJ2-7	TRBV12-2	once	ASPPLGLAGGYEQY
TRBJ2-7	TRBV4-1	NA	ASSQSREQY
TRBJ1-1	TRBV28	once	ASSSLRAGNTEAF
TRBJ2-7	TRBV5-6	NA	ASSLVGASYEQY
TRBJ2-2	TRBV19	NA	ASSISGTGELF
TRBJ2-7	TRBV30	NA	AWNLAGSSYEQY
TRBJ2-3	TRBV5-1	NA	ASSLASDEDTQY
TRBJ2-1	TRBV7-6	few	ASSLGTGGIEKQF
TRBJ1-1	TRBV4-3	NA	ASSTTTNTEAF
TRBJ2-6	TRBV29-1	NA	SVAGTAGANVLT
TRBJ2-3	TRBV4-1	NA	ASRYIGPSGRALSTDTQY
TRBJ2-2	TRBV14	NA	ASSQDQGNPGELF
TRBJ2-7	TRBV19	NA	ASSITSGYEQY
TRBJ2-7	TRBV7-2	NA	ASSFGQARSEQY
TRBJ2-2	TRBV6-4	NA	ASSEDYTGELF
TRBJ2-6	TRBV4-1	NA	ASSQASSGNSGANVLT
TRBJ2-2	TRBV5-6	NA	ASSFRTGGSGELF
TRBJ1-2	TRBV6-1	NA	ASSDSTGPNYGYT
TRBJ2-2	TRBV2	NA	ASSEARGGTGELF